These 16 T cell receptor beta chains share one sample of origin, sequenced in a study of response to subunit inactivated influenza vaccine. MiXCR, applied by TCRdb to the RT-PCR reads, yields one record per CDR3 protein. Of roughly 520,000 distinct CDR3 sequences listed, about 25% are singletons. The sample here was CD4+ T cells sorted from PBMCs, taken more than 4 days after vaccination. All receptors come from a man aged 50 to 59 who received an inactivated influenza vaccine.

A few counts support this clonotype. This CDR3 is CSVLGTSGAAFYEQYF. The CDR3 DNA is TGCAGCGTTCTCGGGACTAGCGGGGCAGCGTTCTACGAGCAGTACTTC. The J gene is TRBJ2-7, the V gene TRBV29-1; 13 positions match TRBD2. This CDR3 spans 16 amino acids. V shed 5 bases, J shed 3 bases, and the junction held 10 bases outside the gene matches. Germline CDR1 and CDR2: SQVTM and ANQGSEA.

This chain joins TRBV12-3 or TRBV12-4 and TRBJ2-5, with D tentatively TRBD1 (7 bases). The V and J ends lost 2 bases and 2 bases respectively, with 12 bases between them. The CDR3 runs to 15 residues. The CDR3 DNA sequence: TGTGCCAGCAGTTTAAGGGGGGACAGTCAAGAGACCCAGTACTTC. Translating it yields CASSLRGDSQETQYF.

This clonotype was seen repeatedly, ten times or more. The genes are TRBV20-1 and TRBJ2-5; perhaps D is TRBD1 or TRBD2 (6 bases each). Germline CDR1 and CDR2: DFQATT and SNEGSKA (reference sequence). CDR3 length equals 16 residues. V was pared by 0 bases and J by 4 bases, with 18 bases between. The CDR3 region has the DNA TGCAGTGCTAGAGACACCCGTTCAGAGGGGGGAGAGACCCAGTACTTC. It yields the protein CSARDTRSEGGETQYF.

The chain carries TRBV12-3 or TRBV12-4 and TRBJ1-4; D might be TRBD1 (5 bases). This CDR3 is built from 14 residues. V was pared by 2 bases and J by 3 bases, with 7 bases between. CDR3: CASSLRGANEKLFF. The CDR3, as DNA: TGTGCCAGCAGTTTAAGAGGGGCTAATGAAAAACTGTTTTTT.

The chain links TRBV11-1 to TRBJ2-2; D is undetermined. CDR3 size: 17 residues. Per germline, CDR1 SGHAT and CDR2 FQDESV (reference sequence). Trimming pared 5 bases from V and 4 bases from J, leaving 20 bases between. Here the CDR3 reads CASSPGNLGSSTGELFF. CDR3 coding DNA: TGTGCCAGCAGCCCCGGAAACCTAGGGTCGAGCACCGGGGAGCTGTTTTTT.

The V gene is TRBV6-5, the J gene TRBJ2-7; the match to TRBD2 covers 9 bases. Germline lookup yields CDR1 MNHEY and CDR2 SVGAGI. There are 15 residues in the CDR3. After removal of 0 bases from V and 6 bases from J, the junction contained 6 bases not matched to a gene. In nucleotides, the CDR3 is TGTGCCAGCAGTTACTCCATTAGCGGGAGAAGCGAGCAGTACTTC. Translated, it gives CASSYSISGRSEQYF.

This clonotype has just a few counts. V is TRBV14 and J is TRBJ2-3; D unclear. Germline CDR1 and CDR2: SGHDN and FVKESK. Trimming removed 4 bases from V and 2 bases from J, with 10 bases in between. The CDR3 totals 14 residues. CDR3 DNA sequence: TGTGCCAGCAGCCCTGAACGGACCACAGATACGCAGTATTTT. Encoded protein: CASSPERTTDTQYF.

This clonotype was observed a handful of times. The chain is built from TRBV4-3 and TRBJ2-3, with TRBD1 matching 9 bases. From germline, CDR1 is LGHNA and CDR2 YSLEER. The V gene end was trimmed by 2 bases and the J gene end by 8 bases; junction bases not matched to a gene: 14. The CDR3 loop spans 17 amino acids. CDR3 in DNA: TGCGCCAGCAGCCAAACTAGACCGGGACAGGGCAGAGGTACGCAGTATTTT. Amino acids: CASSQTRPGQGRGTQYF.

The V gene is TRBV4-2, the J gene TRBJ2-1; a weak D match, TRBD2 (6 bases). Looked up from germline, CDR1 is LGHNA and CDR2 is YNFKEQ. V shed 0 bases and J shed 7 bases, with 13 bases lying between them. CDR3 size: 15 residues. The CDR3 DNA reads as TGTGCCAGCAGCCAAGACAGGCGGGGCTGGAATGAGCAGTTCTTC. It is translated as CASSQDRRGWNEQFF.

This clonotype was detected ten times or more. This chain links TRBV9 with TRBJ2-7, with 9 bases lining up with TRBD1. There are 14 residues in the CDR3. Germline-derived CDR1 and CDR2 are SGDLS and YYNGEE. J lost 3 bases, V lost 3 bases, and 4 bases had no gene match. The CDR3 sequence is CASSAGQGNYEQYF. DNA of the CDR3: TGTGCCAGCAGCGCCGGACAGGGGAACTACGAGCAGTACTTC.

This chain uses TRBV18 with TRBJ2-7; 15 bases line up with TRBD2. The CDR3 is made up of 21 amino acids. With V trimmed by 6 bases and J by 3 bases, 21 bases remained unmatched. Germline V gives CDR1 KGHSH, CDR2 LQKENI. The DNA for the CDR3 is TGTGCCAGCTCTAATCGGGGAGTCCCGGGACTAGCGGGGGGACTCTTCTACGAGCAGTACTTC. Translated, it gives CASSNRGVPGLAGGLFYEQYF.

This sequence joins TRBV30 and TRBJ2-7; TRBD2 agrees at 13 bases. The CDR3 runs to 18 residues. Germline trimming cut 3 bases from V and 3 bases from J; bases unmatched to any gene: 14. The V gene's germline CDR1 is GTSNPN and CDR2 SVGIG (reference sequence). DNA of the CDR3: TGTGCCTGGAGATGGGGGACTAGCGGGATCGGTCGATACTACGAGCAGTACTTC. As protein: CAWRWGTSGIGRYYEQYF. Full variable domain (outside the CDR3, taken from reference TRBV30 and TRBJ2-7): SQTIHQWPATLVQPVGSPLSLECTVEGTSNPNLYWYRQAAGRGLQLLFYSVGIGQISSEVPQNLSASRPQDRQFILSSKKLLLSDSGFYLCAWRWGTSGIGRYYEQYFGPGTRLTVT.

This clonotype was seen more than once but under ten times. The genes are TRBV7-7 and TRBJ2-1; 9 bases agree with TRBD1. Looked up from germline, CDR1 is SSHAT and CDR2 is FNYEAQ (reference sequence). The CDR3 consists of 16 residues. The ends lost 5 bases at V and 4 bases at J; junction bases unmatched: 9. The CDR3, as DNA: TGTGCCAGCAGCCCTTACCGGGACAGGGCGTACAATGAGCAGTTCTTC. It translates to CASSPYRDRAYNEQFF. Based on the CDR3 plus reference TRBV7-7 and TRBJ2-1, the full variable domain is GAGVSQSPRYKVTKRGQDVTLRCDPISSHATLYWYQQALGQGPEFLTYFNYEAQPDKSGLPSDRFSAERPEGSISTLTIQRTEQRDSAMYRCASSPYRDRAYNEQFFGPGTRLTVL.

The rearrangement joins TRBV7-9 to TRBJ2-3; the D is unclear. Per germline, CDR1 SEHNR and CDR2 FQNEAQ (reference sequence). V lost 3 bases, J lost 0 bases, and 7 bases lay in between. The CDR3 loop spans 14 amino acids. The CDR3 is CASSFTTSTDTQYF. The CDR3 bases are TGTGCCAGCAGCTTCACTACTAGCACAGATACGCAGTATTTT.

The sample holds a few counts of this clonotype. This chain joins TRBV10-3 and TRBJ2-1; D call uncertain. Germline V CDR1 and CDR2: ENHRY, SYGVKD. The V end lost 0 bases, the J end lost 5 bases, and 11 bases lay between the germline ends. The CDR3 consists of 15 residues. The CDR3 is CAISESTNRNNEQFF. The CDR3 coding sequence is TGTGCCATCAGTGAGTCCACTAATAGGAACAATGAGCAGTTCTTC.

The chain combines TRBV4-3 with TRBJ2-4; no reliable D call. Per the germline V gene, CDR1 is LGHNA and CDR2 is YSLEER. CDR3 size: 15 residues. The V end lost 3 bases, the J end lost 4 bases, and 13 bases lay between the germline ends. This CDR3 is CASSQSIVDKNIQYF. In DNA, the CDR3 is TGCGCCAGCAGCCAGTCAATAGTTGATAAAAACATTCAGTACTTC.